This TCR beta chain was recovered during a study of blood T cells in healthy people across ages. With a J-beta primer mix and a sample-barcoded 5' primer, a second PCR ran 7 to 11 cycles. Using its own MiXCR run on the 5' RACE reads, TCRdb lists one record per CDR3 protein. Seen here are over 500,000 distinct CDR3 sequences, roughly half observed once, and the top ten hold 13%. Each donor gave ten milliliters of peripheral blood. Looked up from germline, CDR1 is ENHRY and CDR2 is SYGVKD. The CDR3 has 13 amino acids. Trimming took 10 bases from V and 5 from J; bases not matched to a gene: 5. The chain recombines TRBV10-3 with TRBJ2-1, with 10 positions matching TRBD2. The sequence came from an elderly woman in good health. Sequencing used blood. In DNA, the CDR3 is TGTGCCACGACCGGGACTAGCGACAATGAGCAGTTCTTC. This gives the protein CATTGTSDNEQFF.